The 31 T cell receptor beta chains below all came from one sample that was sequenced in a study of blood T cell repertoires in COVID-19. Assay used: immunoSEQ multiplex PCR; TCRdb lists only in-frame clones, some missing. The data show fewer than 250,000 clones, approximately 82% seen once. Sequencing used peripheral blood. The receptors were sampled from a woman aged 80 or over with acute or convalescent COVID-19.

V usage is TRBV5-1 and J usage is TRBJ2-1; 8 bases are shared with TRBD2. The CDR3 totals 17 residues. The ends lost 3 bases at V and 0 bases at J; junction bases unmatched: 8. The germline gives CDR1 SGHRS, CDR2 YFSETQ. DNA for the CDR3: TGCGCCAGCAGCTCGACTAGCGCCCCTGCCTCCTACAATGAGCAGTTCTTC. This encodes CASSSTSAPASYNEQFF.

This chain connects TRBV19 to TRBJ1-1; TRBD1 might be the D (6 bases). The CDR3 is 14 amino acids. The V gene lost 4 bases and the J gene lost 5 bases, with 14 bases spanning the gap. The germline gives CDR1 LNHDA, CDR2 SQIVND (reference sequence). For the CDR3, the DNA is TGTGCCAGTAGTAATCTACAGGGTATTACTGAAGCTTTCTTT. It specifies CASSNLQGITEAFF.

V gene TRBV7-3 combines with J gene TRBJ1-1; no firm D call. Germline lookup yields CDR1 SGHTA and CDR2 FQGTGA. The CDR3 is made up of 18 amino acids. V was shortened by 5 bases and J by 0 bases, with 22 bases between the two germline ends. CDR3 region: CASSLYPPQRMMNTEAFF. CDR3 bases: TGTGCCAGCAGCCTCTATCCCCCGCAGAGGATGATGAACACTGAAGCTTTCTTT.

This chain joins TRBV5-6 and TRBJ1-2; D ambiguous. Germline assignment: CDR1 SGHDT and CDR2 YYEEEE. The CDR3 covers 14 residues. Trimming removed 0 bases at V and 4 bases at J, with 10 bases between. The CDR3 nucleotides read TGTGCCAGCAGCTTGGAACGAGGATTCTATGGCTACACCTTC. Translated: CASSLERGFYGYTF.

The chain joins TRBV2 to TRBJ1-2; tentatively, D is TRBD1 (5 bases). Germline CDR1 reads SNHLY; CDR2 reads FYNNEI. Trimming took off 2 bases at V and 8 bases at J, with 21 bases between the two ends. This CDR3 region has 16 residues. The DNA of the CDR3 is TGTGCCAGCAGTGAATCTAGAATAGGGGCGGCCGCGGGCTACACCTTC. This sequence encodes CASSESRIGAAAGYTF.

CDR3 DNA sequence: TGTGCCAGCAGTTCAATGGGAGGCGGGGCCTACAATGAGCAGTTCTTC. This gives the protein CASSSMGGGAYNEQFF. The genes are TRBV2 and TRBJ2-1, with D perhaps matching TRBD2 (6 bases). CDR1 and CDR2 from the germline V gene are SNHLY and FYNNEI. V lost 5 bases and J lost 2, with 16 bases in between. This CDR3 region has 16 residues.

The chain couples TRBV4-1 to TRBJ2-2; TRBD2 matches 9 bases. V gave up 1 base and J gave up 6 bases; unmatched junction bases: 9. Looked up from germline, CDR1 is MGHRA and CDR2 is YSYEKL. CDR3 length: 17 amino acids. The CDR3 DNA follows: TGCGCCAGCAGCCAAGTTCCCGGGACTAGCAGAGCCGGGGAGCTGTTTTTT. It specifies CASSQVPGTSRAGELFF.

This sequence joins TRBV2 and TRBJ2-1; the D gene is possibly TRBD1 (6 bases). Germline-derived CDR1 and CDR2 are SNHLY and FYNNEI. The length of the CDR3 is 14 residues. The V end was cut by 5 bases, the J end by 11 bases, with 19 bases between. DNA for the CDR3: TGTGCCAGCAGTTACACGTCACAGGGAATAAAGCAGTTCTTC. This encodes CASSYTSQGIKQFF.

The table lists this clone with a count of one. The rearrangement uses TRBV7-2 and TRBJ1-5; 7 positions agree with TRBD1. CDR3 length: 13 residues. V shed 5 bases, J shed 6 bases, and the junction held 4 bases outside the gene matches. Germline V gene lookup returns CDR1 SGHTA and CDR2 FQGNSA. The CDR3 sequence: CASSDHRGQPQHF. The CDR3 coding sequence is TGTGCCAGCAGCGATCACAGGGGTCAGCCCCAGCATTTT.

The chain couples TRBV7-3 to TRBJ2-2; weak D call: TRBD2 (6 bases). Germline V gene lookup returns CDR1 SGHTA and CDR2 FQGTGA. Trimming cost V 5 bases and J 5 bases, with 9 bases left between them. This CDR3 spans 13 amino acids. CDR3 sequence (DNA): TGTGCCAGCAGCCGACTAGGGACCGGGGAGCTGTTTTTT. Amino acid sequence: CASSRLGTGELFF.

CDR3 sequence reads: CASSLGISGSYEQYF. The CDR3 DNA follows: TGTGCCAGCAGCTTGGGGATTAGCGGGAGCTACGAGCAGTACTTC. This rearrangement joins TRBV5-5 to TRBJ2-7; 9 bases line up with TRBD2. The CDR3 has 15 residues. Germline V gene lookup returns CDR1 SGHKS and CDR2 YYEKEE (reference sequence). Germline trimming cut 0 bases from V and 3 bases from J; bases unmatched to any gene: 4.

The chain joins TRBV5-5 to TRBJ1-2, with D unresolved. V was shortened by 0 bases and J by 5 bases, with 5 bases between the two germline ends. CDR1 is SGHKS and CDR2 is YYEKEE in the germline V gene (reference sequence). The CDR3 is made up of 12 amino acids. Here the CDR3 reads CASSLAQYGYTF. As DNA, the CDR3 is TGTGCCAGCAGCTTGGCACAATATGGCTACACCTTC.

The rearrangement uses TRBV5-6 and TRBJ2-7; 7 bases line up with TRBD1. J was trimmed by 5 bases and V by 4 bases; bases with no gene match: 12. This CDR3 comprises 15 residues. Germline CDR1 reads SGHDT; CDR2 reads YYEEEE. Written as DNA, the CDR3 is TGTGCCAGCAGCCTAAGACAGGGAACTCTCCACGAGCAGTACTTC. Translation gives CASSLRQGTLHEQYF.

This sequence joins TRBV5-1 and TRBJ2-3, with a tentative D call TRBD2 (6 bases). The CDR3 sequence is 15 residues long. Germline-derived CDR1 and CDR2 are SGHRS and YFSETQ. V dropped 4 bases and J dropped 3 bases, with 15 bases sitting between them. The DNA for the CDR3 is TGCGCCAGCAGCACCACGGGAGATGGGACAGATACGCAGTATTTT. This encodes CASSTTGDGTDTQYF.

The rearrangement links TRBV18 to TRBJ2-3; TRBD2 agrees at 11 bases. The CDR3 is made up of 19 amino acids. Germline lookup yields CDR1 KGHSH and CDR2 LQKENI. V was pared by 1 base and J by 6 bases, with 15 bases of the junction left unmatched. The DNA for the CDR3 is TGTGCCAGCTCACCACTCCCCCCCACTAGCGGGAGTTCCCTCGATACGCAGTATTTT. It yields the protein CASSPLPPTSGSSLDTQYF.

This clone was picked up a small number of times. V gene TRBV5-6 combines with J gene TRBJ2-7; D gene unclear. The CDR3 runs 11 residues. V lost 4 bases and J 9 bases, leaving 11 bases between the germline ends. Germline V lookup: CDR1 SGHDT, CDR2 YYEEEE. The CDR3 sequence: CASSSDSVQYF. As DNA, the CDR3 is TGTGCCAGCAGCAGTGACTCGGTGCAGTACTTC.

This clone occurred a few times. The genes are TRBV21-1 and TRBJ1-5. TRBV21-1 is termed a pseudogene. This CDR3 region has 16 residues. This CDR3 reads CASITRGGAGNQPQHF. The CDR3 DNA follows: TGTGCCAGCATTACCCGGGGAGGGGCGGGCAATCAGCCCCAGCATTTT.

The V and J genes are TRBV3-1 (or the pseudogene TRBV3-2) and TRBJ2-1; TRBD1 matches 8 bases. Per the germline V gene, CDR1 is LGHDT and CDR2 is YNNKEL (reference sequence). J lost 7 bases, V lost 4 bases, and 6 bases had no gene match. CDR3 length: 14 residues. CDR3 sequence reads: CASSPRTGNNEQFF. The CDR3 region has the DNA TGTGCCAGCAGCCCGAGGACAGGGAATAATGAGCAGTTCTTC.

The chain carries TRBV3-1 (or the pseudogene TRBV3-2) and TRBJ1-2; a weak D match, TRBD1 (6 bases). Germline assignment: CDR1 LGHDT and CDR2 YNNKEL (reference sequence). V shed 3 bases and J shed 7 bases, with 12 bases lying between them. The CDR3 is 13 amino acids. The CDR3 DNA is TGTGCCAGCAGCCAGGAAAGGGGGTTTGGCTACACCTTC. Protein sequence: CASSQERGFGYTF.

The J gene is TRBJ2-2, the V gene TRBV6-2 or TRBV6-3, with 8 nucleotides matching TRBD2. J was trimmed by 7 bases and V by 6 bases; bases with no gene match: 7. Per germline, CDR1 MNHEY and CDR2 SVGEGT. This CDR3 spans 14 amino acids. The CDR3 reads CASSQTSVGGELFF. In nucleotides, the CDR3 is TGTGCCAGCAGCCAGACTAGCGTCGGCGGGGAGCTGTTTTTT.

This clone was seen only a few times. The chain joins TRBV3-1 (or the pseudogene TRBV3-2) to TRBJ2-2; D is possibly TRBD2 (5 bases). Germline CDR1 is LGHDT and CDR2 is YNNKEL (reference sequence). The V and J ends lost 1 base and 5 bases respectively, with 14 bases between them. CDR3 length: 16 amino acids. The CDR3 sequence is CASSQGRTPRTGELFF. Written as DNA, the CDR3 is TGTGCCAGCAGCCAAGGCAGGACTCCCCGAACCGGGGAGCTGTTTTTT.

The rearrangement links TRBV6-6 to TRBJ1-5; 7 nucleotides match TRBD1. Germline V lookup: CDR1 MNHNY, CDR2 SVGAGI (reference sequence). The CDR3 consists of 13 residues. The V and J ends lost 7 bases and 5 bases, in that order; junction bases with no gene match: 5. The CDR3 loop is CASTLDRYQPQHF. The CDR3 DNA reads TGTGCCAGCACACTGGACAGGTATCAGCCCCAGCATTTT.

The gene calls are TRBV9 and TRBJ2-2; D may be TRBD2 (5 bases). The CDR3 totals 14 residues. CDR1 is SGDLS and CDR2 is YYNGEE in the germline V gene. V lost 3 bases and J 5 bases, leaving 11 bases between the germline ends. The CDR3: CASSGDSGTGELFF. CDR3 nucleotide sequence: TGTGCCAGCAGCGGCGACTCGGGGACCGGGGAGCTGTTTTTT.

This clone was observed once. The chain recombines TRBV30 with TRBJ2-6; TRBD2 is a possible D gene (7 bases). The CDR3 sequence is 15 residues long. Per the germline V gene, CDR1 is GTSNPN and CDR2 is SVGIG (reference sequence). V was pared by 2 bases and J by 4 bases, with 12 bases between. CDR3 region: CAWSTRGGGANVLTF. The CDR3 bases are TGTGCCTGGAGTACGAGGGGGGGCGGGGCCAACGTCCTGACTTTC.

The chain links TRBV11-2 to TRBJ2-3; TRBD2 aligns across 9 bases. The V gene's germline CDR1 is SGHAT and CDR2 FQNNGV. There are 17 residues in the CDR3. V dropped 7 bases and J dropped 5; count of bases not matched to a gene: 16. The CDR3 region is CASKKGLAGTGVDTQYF. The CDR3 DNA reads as TGTGCCAGCAAAAAAGGGCTAGCGGGAACGGGGGTAGATACGCAGTATTTT.

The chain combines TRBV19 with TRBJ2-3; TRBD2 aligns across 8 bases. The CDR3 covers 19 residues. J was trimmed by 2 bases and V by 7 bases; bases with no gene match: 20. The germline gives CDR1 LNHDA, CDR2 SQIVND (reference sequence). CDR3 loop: CASKTKASRGGASTDTQYF. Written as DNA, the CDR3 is TGTGCCAGTAAAACGAAAGCGTCCCGGGGGGGCGCATCCACAGATACGCAGTATTTT.

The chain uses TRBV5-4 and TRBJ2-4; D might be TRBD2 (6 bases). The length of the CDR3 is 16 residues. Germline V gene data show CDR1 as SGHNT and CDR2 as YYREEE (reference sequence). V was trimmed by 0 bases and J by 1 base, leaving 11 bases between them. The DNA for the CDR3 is TGTGCCAGCAGCTTGGGTGGGGGACTGGCCAAAAACATTCAGTACTTC. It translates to CASSLGGGLAKNIQYF.

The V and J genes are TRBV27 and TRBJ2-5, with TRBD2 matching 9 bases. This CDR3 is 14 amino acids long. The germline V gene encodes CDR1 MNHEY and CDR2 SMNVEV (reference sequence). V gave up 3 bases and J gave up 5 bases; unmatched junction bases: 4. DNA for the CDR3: TGTGCCAGCAGTTTTAGCGGGAGTATGGAGACCCAGTACTTC. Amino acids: CASSFSGSMETQYF.

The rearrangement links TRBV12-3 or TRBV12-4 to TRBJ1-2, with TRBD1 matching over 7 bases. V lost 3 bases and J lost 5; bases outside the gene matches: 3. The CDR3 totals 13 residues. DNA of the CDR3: TGTGCCAGCAGTTTCCGGACAGGATATGGCTACACCTTC. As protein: CASSFRTGYGYTF.

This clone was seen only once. CDR3 in DNA: TGTGCCAGCAGCTTTGCTAGCGGGGGGGCCGGGGAGACCCAGTACTTC. Translated, it gives CASSFASGGAGETQYF. The chain recombines TRBV7-2 with TRBJ2-5; 12 positions agree with TRBD2. This CDR3 contains 16 residues. V lost 3 bases and J lost 5; bases outside the gene matches: 7. Germline V gene sequence: CDR1 SGHTA, CDR2 FQGNSA.

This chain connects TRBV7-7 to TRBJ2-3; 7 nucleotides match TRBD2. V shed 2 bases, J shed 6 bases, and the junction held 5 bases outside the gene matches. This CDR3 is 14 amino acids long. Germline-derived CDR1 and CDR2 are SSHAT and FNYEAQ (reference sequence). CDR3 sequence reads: CASSLTAGDDTQYF. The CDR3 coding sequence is TGTGCCAGCAGCTTAACTGCGGGGGATGATACGCAGTATTTT.